The rows below give T cell receptor beta chains drawn from one sample of a study of T-cell reconstitution after alpha-beta-depleted transplantation in children. TCRdb re-called the PCR reads through MiXCR, storing one row per CDR3 protein. Among 95,000 to 120,000 distinct CDR3 sequences listed, around 6.4% were seen once. The material sequenced was PBMCs, mostly from graft donor cells, taken 360 days after TCRalphabeta/CD19-depleted stem cell transplant. All receptors derive from a male patient aged 2-10 years who had a stem cell transplant for acute lymphoblastic leukemia, so the T cells may come from the graft donor. CDR3s include the opening cysteine and the closing phenylalanine or tryptophan. A clone size is listed for some rows: how often the clone was seen (once, few, many), or a class if it is expanded.

TRBJ1-5 many TRBV15 CATSRERGRGNQPQHF
TRBJ2-3 few TRBV24-1 CATSDRDRGLTDTQYF
TRBJ1-1 few TRBV9 CASSVDKGMNTEAFF
TRBJ2-5 - TRBV6-5 CASSCSRGKETQYF
TRBJ2-5 few TRBV13 CASSLQPVKTQYF
TRBJ2-7 - TRBV4-3 CASSQDVGAYEQYF
TRBJ1-2 many TRBV29-1 CSVEGQGFLGNYGYTF
TRBJ1-3 few TRBV4-3 CASSQVGAGNTIYF
TRBJ1-2 - TRBV6-1 CASKNGQPVWYGYTF
TRBJ1-1 many TRBV5-1 CASSLARNTEAFF
TRBJ1-1 few TRBV9 CASSVVSGTGNTEAFF
TRBJ1-5 many TRBV29-1 CSVVRDREGNQPQHF
TRBJ2-2 - TRBV19 CASTTLPGQGATGELFF
TRBJ2-1 many TRBV7-9 CASSRTSGGSSYNEQFF
TRBJ1-1 many TRBV20-1 CSARGSDNTEAFF
TRBJ2-5 many TRBV12-3/TRBV12-4 CASSLFASGRAKRETQYF
TRBJ1-2 - TRBV6-5 CASSYPNSYGYTF
TRBJ2-5 - TRBV28 CASSLGAHLRETQYF
TRBJ1-1 - TRBV9 CASSVADLPYYTEAFF
TRBJ2-3 many TRBV29-1 CSVGRRGVSTDTQYF
TRBJ2-5 many TRBV5-1 CASSLEGSQETQYF
TRBJ2-2 - TRBV11-1 CASRGTTPRGGRMDSGELFF
TRBJ2-7 many TRBV10-3 CAISEEAGLAYEQYF
TRBJ2-3 many TRBV28 CASSLSLAGPSDTQYF
TRBJ2-3 few TRBV27 CASSLRGGEEADTQYF
TRBJ2-1 many TRBV12-3/TRBV12-4 CASRSGSHSADNEQFF
TRBJ2-1 - TRBV7-6 CASSFHSGTSYYNEQFF